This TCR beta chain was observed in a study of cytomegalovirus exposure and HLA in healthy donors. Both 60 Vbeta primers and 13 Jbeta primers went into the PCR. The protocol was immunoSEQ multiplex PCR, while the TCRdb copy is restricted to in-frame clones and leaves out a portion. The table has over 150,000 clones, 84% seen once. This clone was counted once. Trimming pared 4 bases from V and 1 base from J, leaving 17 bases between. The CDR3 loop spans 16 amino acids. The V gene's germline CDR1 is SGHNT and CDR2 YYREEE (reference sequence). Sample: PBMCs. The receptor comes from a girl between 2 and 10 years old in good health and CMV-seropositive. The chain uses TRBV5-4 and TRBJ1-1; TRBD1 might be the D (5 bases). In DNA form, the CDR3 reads TGTGCCAGCAGCGCGGATCAGGGATCCGCGAACACTGAAGCTTTCTTT. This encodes CASSADQGSANTEAFF.